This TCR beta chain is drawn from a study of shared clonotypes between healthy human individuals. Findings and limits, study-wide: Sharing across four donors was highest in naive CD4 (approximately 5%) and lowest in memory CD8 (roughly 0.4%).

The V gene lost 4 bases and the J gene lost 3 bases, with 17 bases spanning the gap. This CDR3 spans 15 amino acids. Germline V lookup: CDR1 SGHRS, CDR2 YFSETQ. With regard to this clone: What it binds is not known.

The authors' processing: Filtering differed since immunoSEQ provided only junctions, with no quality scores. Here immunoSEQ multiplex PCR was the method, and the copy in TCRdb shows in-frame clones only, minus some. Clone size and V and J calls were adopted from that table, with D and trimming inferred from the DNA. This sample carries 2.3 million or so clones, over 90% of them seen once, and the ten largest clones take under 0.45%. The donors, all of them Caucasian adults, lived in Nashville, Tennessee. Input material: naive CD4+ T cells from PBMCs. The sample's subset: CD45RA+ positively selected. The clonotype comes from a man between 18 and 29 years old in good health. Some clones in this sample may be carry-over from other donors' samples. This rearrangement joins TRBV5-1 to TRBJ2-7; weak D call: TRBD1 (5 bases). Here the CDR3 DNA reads TGCGCCAGCAGCACCCCTGGCCCAGGGTACTACGAGCAGTACTTC. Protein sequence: CASSTPGPGYYEQYF.